The T cell receptor beta chain under discussion was sequenced for a study of T cells after yellow fever vaccination. Study findings and constraints: Relatively few clonotypes were ones that appeared in both CD4 and CD8 compartments. Contamination of FACS-sorted repertoires by abundant clonotypes from the bulk population could occur.

Generation of TCR cDNA used 5'RACE template switching (which added a universal primer site and UMIs). Using its own MiXCR run on the 5' RACE reads, TCRdb lists one record per CDR3 protein. The sample carries 300,000 to 400,000 distinct CDR3 sequences, approximately 5.7% recorded once. The CDR3 has 16 residues. From germline, CDR1 is DFQATT and CDR2 SNEGSKA (reference sequence). The V and J ends lost 6 bases and 3 bases, in that order; junction bases with no gene match: 15. This clonotype has more than one count but fewer than ten. No antigen is known for it. The input for sequencing was PBMCs, taken 5 days after the yellow fever booster vaccination. The chain is built from TRBV20-1 and TRBJ1-1; the match to TRBD1 covers 8 bases. The source is a man between 25 and 39 years old who received the YFV17D yellow fever vaccine. DNA of the CDR3: TGCAGTGCCCGTCAAAGGACAGGGCTAGCGGACACTGAAGCTTTCTTT. This gives the protein CSARQRTGLADTEAFF.